Listed here are 22 T cell receptor beta chains from one sample, sequenced in a study of cytomegalovirus exposure and HLA in healthy donors. Primers for the PCR totalled 60 Vbeta and 13 Jbeta. TCRdb keeps only in-frame clones here, not all; method: immunoSEQ multiplex PCR. Among a few hundred thousand clones, approximately 78% were seen once, and the ten largest hold 2.5% to 3%. Sequences were obtained from PBMCs. These receptors were obtained from a man in his thirties or forties in good health and CMV-seronegative.

The chain combines TRBV4-1 with TRBJ1-3; TRBD1 matches at 11 bases. The J segment lost 6 bases and the V segment lost 0 bases, leaving 7 bases of the junction unmatched. The CDR3 covers 17 residues. Germline V lookup: CDR1 MGHRA, CDR2 YSYEKL. CDR3 loop: CASSQDQGQGAENTIYF. CDR3 coding DNA: TGCGCCAGCAGCCAAGATCAAGGACAGGGGGCCGAAAACACCATATATTTT.

V and J are TRBV5-4 and TRBJ2-3, with 8 bases aligning to TRBD2. V gave up 3 bases and J gave up 6 bases; unmatched junction bases: 9. This CDR3 contains 15 residues. Germline CDR1 is SGHNT and CDR2 is YYREEE (reference sequence). The CDR3 DNA reads as TGTGCCAGCAGCTCGCCCGGGACTAGTTCGGATACGCAGTATTTT. It codes for CASSSPGTSSDTQYF.

This clone has more than one count but fewer than ten. The chain uses TRBV5-1 and TRBJ2-7; 7 nucleotides align to TRBD1. The ends lost 4 bases at V and 0 bases at J; junction bases unmatched: 7. This CDR3 is built from 15 residues. Looked up from germline, CDR1 is SGHRS and CDR2 is YFSETQ. Written as DNA, the CDR3 is TGCGCCAGCAGCAAAGGACAGGAATTCTCCTACGAGCAGTACTTC. This codes for CASSKGQEFSYEQYF. The variable domain in full, with the rest retrieved from reference TRBV5-1 and TRBJ2-7, is KAGVTQTPRYLIKTRGQQVTLSCSPISGHRSVSWYQQTPGQGLQFLFEYFSETQRNKGNFPGRFSGRQFSNSRSEMNVSTLELGDSALYLCASSKGQEFSYEQYFGPGTRLTVT.

This rearrangement joins TRBV4-1 to TRBJ1-5; D gene ambiguous. Looked up from germline, CDR1 is MGHRA and CDR2 is YSYEKL. V lost 2 bases, J lost 5 bases, and 7 bases lay in between. This CDR3 has 13 residues. The CDR3 reads CASSQTPYQPQHF. CDR3 nucleotide sequence: TGCGCCAGCAGCCAAACACCTTATCAGCCCCAGCATTTT.

Note on this clone: One junction end does not reproduce the germline sequence, and a read error may be involved. The V gene is TRBV7-7, the J gene TRBJ2-5; 12 nucleotides line up with TRBD2. The length of the CDR3 is 14 residues. In germline, CDR1 is SSHAT, CDR2 FNYEAQ (reference sequence). The CDR3 here is CASSTSGGQETQYF. Here the CDR3 DNA reads TGTGCTAGCAGTACTAGCGGGGGGCAAGAGACCCAGTACTTC. Full variable domain (remainder filled in from reference TRBV7-7 and TRBJ2-5): GAGVSQSPRYKVTKRGQDVTLRCDPISSHATLYWYQQALGQGPEFLTYFNYEAQPDKSGLPSDRFSAERPEGSISTLTIQRTEQRDSAMYRCASSTSGGQETQYFGPGTRLLVL.

V is TRBV19 and J is TRBJ2-7, with 11 nucleotides matching TRBD2. The CDR3 is 15 residues long. After removal of 4 bases from V and 2 bases from J, the junction contained 4 bases not matched to a gene. Germline CDR1 reads LNHDA; CDR2 reads SQIVND (reference sequence). As DNA, the CDR3 is TGTGCCAGTAGTACAGGGACTAGCGGAGCCTACGAGCAGTACTTC. Its translation: CASSTGTSGAYEQYF.

V is TRBV5-1 and J is TRBJ2-2; TRBD2 is a possible D gene (7 bases). The CDR3 loop spans 17 amino acids. V lost 3 bases, J lost 4 bases, and 19 bases lay in between. In germline, CDR1 is SGHRS, CDR2 YFSETQ. CDR3 protein: CASSSLQGGRGTGELFF. CDR3 DNA: TGCGCCAGCAGCTCGTTACAGGGAGGGCGTGGCACCGGGGAGCTGTTTTTT.

The CDR3 region has the DNA TGTGCCAGCAAAACAGGCCTGCTAGATCTCACCATATATTTT. This translates into CASKTGLLDLTIYF. The V call is TRBV6-5, the J call TRBJ1-3; the D gene is possibly TRBD1 (5 bases). Germline V gene lookup returns CDR1 MNHEY and CDR2 SVGAGI. This CDR3 spans 14 amino acids. Trimming took 7 bases from V and 9 from J, leaving 19 bases between them.

The chain is built from TRBV4-2 and TRBJ1-1; tentative D call: TRBD1 (5 bases). This CDR3 contains 19 residues. Trimming cost V 0 bases and J 4 bases, with 24 bases left between them. Per germline, CDR1 LGHNA and CDR2 YNFKEQ. The CDR3 reads CASSQEAPGLRRATTEAFF. CDR3 DNA: TGTGCCAGCAGCCAAGAAGCCCCGGGACTTAGGAGAGCGACCACTGAAGCTTTCTTT.

Notes on this clone: Mismatch with germline at one junction end may stem from a read error. This sequence joins TRBV7-9 and TRBJ1-1; 7 bases are shared with TRBD1. CDR3 length: 17 residues. Germline CDR1 is SEHNR and CDR2 is FQNEAQ (reference sequence). In DNA form, the CDR3 reads TGTTCCAGCAGCTTTTACAGGGGAGGACGAAGGAACACTGAAGCTTTCTTT. It codes for CSSSFYRGGRRNTEAFF.

As to this clone: Compared with germline, one end of the junction differs, possibly owing to a read error. The chain combines TRBV7-8 with TRBJ2-6; 7 bases line up with TRBD2. Per germline, CDR1 SGHVS and CDR2 FQNEAQ. This CDR3 comprises 20 residues. The DNA of the CDR3 is TGTGCCAGCAGCTCCTCAAGGGTGGGGGGGGGTGGCTCTGGGGCCAGCGTCCTGACTTTC. This sequence encodes CASSSSRVGGGGSGASVLTF.

The rearrangement joins TRBV7-8 to TRBJ2-7, with 8 positions matching TRBD2. With V trimmed by 5 bases and J by 6 bases, 15 bases remained unmatched. This CDR3 is 16 amino acids long. Germline V gene data show CDR1 as SGHVS and CDR2 as FQNEAQ. The CDR3 DNA follows: TGTGCCAGCAGCCGCGGGGGGAGGGCGACCCAAGGCGAGCAGTACTTC. Translating it yields CASSRGGRATQGEQYF.

The chain couples TRBV7-9 to TRBJ2-7; D possibly corresponds to TRBD2 (6 bases). Deletions cut 4 bases from V and 3 bases from J, with 16 bases between. This CDR3 spans 15 amino acids. CDR1 and CDR2 (germline): SEHNR, FQNEAQ (reference sequence). CDR3 loop: CASSWGSGTLYEQYF. CDR3 in DNA: TGTGCCAGCAGCTGGGGGAGTGGGACTCTCTACGAGCAGTACTTC.

The V and J genes are TRBV7-3 and TRBJ2-5; a possible D gene is TRBD1 (6 bases). TRBJ2-7 matches the DNA end more closely, so the J call is doubtful. This CDR3 contains 16 residues. The germline V gene encodes CDR1 SGHTA and CDR2 FQGTGA. The CDR3 sequence is CASSLRPRGPSYEQYF. The CDR3 DNA sequence: TGTGCCAGCAGCTTAAGGCCCAGGGGCCCATCCTACGAGCAGTACTTC.

The V and J genes are TRBV27 and TRBJ2-7; D perhaps matches TRBD1 (7 bases). Per germline, CDR1 MNHEY and CDR2 SMNVEV (reference sequence). Trimming stripped 3 bases from V and 2 bases from J, with 14 bases between. The CDR3 loop spans 15 amino acids. The CDR3 reads CASSFIDREAYEQYF. DNA of the CDR3: TGTGCCAGCAGTTTTATCGACAGGGAGGCCTACGAGCAGTACTTC.

Worth noting for this clone: One junction end does not reproduce the germline sequence, and a read error may be involved. The V gene is TRBV28, the J gene TRBJ2-7; TRBD2 is a possible D gene (5 bases). Germline V lookup: CDR1 MDHEN, CDR2 SYDVKM. The CDR3 is made up of 11 amino acids. This CDR3 is CASGNNYEQYF. CDR3 nucleotides: TGCGCCTCGGGGAATAACTACGAGCAGTACTTC. The variable domain in full, with the rest retrieved from reference TRBV28 and TRBJ2-7, is DVKVTQSSRYLVKRTGEKVFLECVQDMDHENMFWYRQDPGLGLRLIYFSYDVKMKEKGDIPEGYSVSREKKERFSLILESASTNQTSMYLCASGNNYEQYFGPGTRLTVT.

The CDR3 DNA is TGCGCCAGCAGCTTGAACAGGGGACCGAACACTGAAGCTTTCTTT. Amino acids: CASSLNRGPNTEAFF. The J gene is TRBJ1-1, the V gene TRBV5-1, with 7 positions matching TRBD1. Germline assignment: CDR1 SGHRS and CDR2 YFSETQ. The CDR3 has 15 residues. V shed 1 base and J 1 base; nucleotides not matched to a gene: 4.

The chain joins TRBV2 to TRBJ2-1, with a possible D match to TRBD1 (6 bases). This CDR3 region has 12 residues. Per the germline V gene, CDR1 is SNHLY and CDR2 is FYNNEI. Trimming removed 9 bases at V and 5 bases at J, with 11 bases between. CDR3 loop: CASSYRDNEQFF. The CDR3 DNA reads TGTGCCAGTTCATACAGGGACAATGAGCAGTTCTTC.

This clone was observed a handful of times. The V and J genes are TRBV19 and TRBJ1-1; D is possibly TRBD1 (5 bases). The CDR3 runs to 12 residues. V dropped 5 bases and J dropped 11 bases, with 15 bases sitting between them. CDR1 LNHDA and CDR2 SQIVND come from the germline V gene (reference sequence). CDR3 coding DNA: TGTGCCAGTAGTCAACAGGAGGGGATTGCTTTCTTT. This encodes CASSQQEGIAFF.

This sequence joins TRBV28 and TRBJ2-5; the match to TRBD2 covers 7 bases. J was trimmed by 5 bases and V by 2 bases; bases with no gene match: 5. The CDR3 length is 14 residues. The germline CDR1 and CDR2 sequences are MDHEN and SYDVKM. This CDR3 is CASSLVGRVETQYF. The CDR3 region has the DNA TGTGCCAGCAGTTTAGTAGGGAGGGTCGAGACCCAGTACTTC.

The chain links TRBV18 to TRBJ2-3; no clear D gene. The CDR3 is 12 amino acids. Trimming took off 2 bases at V and 6 bases at J, with 6 bases between the two ends. Germline V gene data show CDR1 as KGHSH and CDR2 as LQKENI. CDR3 coding DNA: TGTGCCAGCTCACCATTGTCGGATACGCAGTATTTT. Residues: CASSPLSDTQYF.

The chain uses TRBV7-9 and TRBJ1-4; D is unresolved. Trimming stripped 5 bases from V and 7 bases from J, with 8 bases between. CDR3 length equals 12 residues. Looked up from germline, CDR1 is SEHNR and CDR2 is FQNEAQ (reference sequence). This CDR3 reads CASSPVSEKLFF. Here the CDR3 DNA reads TGTGCCAGCAGCCCTGTCAGTGAAAAACTGTTTTTT.